The clone carrying this T cell receptor (beta chain) was recorded many times. What it binds is unknown. It was with unique molecular identifiers that the TCRbeta library was prepared. TCRdb re-derived calls from the PCR reads in MiXCR, one entry per CDR3 protein. The sample lists 200,000 to 250,000 distinct CDR3 sequences; 6.5% to 9% were seen once. The CDR3 is 16 amino acids. This sample is drawn from a study of T-cell reconstitution after alpha-beta-depleted transplantation in children. General study points: Two months or so post-transplant, alpha-beta T cells reportedly derived from several hundred expanded graft clones. Surviving recipient T cells and thymic progenitors underlay high day-60 TCRbeta diversity in some patients. T-cell numbers and diversity one year post-transplant derived largely from freshly generated T cells.

This clonotype was sampled from a male patient younger than 18 who had a stem cell transplant for acute lymphoblastic leukemia, so the T cells may come from the graft donor. This specimen was PBMCs, mostly from graft donor cells, taken 180 days after TCRalphabeta/CD19-depleted stem cell transplant. This rearrangement joins TRBV21-1 to TRBJ2-7; TRBD1 is the table's D call and was not checked against the DNA. TRBV21-1 is shown as a pseudogene. This CDR3 reads CASSKDRAGPPYEQYF. The CDR3 DNA reads as TGTGCCAGCAGCAAAGATAGGGCGGGACCGCCCTACGAGCAGTACTTC.